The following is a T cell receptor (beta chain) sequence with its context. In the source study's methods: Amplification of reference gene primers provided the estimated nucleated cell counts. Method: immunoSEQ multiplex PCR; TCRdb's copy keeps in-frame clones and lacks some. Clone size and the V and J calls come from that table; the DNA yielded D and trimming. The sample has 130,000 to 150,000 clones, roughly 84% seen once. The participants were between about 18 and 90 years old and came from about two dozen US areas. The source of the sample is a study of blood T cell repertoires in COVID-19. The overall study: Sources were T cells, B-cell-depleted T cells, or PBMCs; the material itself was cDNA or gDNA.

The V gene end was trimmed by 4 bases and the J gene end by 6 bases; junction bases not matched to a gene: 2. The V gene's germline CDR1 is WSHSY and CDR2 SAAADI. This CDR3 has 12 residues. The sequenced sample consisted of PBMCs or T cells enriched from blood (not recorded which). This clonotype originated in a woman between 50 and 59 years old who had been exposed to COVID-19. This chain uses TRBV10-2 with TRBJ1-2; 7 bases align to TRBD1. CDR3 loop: CASSGGGNGYTF. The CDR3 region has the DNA TGCGCCAGCAGTGGAGGGGGCAATGGCTACACCTTC.